This T cell receptor beta chain was recovered during a study of blood T cell repertoires in COVID-19. Germline V gene sequence: CDR1 SGDLS, CDR2 YYNGEE. The CDR3 is made up of 15 amino acids. V lost 0 bases to trimming and J lost 9 bases, with 13 bases between them. The repertoire was sequenced with immunoSEQ multiplex PCR; TCRdb's copy has only in-frame clones and lacks some. The data show around 230,000 clones, around four fifths seen once. This clone was found a few times. The gene calls are TRBV9 and TRBJ1-6; D is possibly TRBD1 (5 bases). The receptor comes from a middle-aged man who had recovered from COVID-19. The sample consisted of PBMCs or T cells enriched from blood (not recorded which). In nucleotides, the CDR3 is TGTGCCAGCAGCGTAGAGTTCGGGACTGGTTCACCCCTCCACTTT. Translated: CASSVEFGTGSPLHF. The whole variable domain, remainder taken from reference TRBV9 and TRBJ1-6, is DSGVTQTPKHLITATGQRVTLRCSPRSGDLSVYWYQQSLDQGLQFLIQYYNGEERAKGNILERFSAQQFPDLHSELNLSSLELGDSALYFCASSVEFGTGSPLHFGNGTRLTVT.